This TCR beta chain was obtained from a study of control samples from healthy donors and cancer patients. The protocol was immunoSEQ multiplex PCR, while the TCRdb copy is restricted to in-frame clones and leaves out a portion. The repertoire holds some 120,000 clones, 87% seen once, with 7% to 10% in the top ten. CDR1 is ENHRY, CDR2 SYGVKD, per germline. V was cut by 2 bases and J by 8 bases, with 18 bases left in between. CDR3 size: 15 residues. The chain has TRBV10-3 and TRBJ1-2; D gene ambiguous. The sample comprised blood. The receptor comes from a man between 35 and 55 years old in good health. The CDR3 DNA sequence: TGTGCCATCAGTGAGCAAGGCTCCTCATCGGGAGGCTACACCTTC. This sequence encodes CAISEQGSSSGGYTF.